Below, 2 T cell receptor beta chains from the same sample are listed, as sequenced in a study of shared clonotypes between healthy human individuals. Naive CD8 populations comprised CD45RO-negative cells positively selected for CCR7, excluding terminally differentiated effector memory CD45RA+ cells. Profiled with immunoSEQ multiplex PCR; TCRdb holds only in-frame clones, not every one. The sample includes millions of clones, around 93% of them seen just once. Sequencing was performed on naive CD8+ T cells from PBMCs. All receptors come from a man between 18 and 35 years old in good health. Some clones in this sample may be carry-over from other donors' samples.

This clone was seen only once. This chain connects TRBV19 to TRBJ1-1, with unresolved D. Per the germline V gene, CDR1 is LNHDA and CDR2 is SQIVND (reference sequence). CDR3 length equals 14 residues. V dropped 2 bases and J dropped 10 bases, with 17 bases sitting between them. The CDR3, as DNA: TGTGCCAGTAGTATATTCGGGGAGTGGGCTAGAGCTTTCTTT. This translates into CASSIFGEWARAFF. The full variable domain, its missing parts supplied by reference TRBV19 and TRBJ1-1, is DGGITQSPKYLFRKEGQNVTLSCEQNLNHDAMYWYRQDPGQGLRLIYYSQIVNDFQKGDIAEGYSVSREKKESFPLTVTSAQKNPTAFYLCASSIFGEWARAFFGQGTRLTVV.

V and J are TRBV19 and TRBJ1-5; D is possibly TRBD1 (5 bases). CDR3 length: 15 amino acids. V was cut by 4 bases and J by 2 bases, with 12 bases left in between. Per the germline V gene, CDR1 is LNHDA and CDR2 is SQIVND (reference sequence). The CDR3 is CASSNGEGGNQPQHF. The CDR3, as DNA: TGTGCCAGTAGTAACGGTGAAGGGGGCAATCAGCCCCAGCATTTT.